This T cell receptor (beta chain) was captured in a study of cytomegalovirus exposure and HLA in healthy donors. CDR3 length equals 14 residues. V was shortened by 2 bases and J by 1 base, with 9 bases between the two germline ends. Germline lookup yields CDR1 SGHRS and CDR2 YFSETQ. Both 60 Vbeta primers and 13 Jbeta primers went into the PCR. Profiling relied on immunoSEQ multiplex PCR, and the TCRdb table lists in-frame clones only, not all of them. This sample has some 140,000 clones, with 87% found just once. This clonotype was sampled from a woman in her 30s in good health and CMV-seronegative. Material: PBMCs. This chain connects TRBV5-1 to TRBJ1-1; no reliable D call. The CDR3 DNA reads as TGCGCCAGCAGCTTCGCGGCCCCGAACACTGAAGCTTTCTTT. Amino acids: CASSFAAPNTEAFF.